This T cell receptor beta chain originates from a study of OX40 agonist ivuxolimab in advanced cancers. Looking at the study overall: The costimulatory receptor OX40 (CD134) was targeted by ivuxolimab, a fully human IgG2 agonistic monoclonal antibody. Intravenous ivuxolimab was administered to patients every 2 weeks at six dose levels: 0.01, 0.1, 0.3, 1.5, 3 and 10 mg/kg. Of the 50 or so patients in dose escalation, some 19 had hepatocellular carcinoma, about 15 had melanoma, 9 had renal cell carcinoma and 9 had head and neck cancer. A male proportion of roughly 80% and a mean age of approximately 61 years, ranging from about 23 to 79, were recorded for the dose-escalation cohort. Prior anti-PD-1, anti-PD-L1 or anti-CTLA-4 therapy was permitted, and 30% to 50% of dose-escalation patients had received checkpoint inhibitors. Partial responses were achieved by three dose-escalation patients, of whom one had hepatocellular carcinoma and two had cutaneous melanoma. The point of sequencing TCRbeta in the periphery was to test whether ivuxolimab changed TCR sequence diversity and drove clonal T-cell expansion. The paper covers the monotherapy dose-escalation part of the phase I ivuxolimab trial, which included N = 52 patients. What the research found in general, with its limitations: Antigen specificity was not determined for the clonally expanded peripheral T cells. After ivuxolimab, expanded clones were on average more numerous among CD8+ T cells than among CD4+ T cells. Low levels of normalized T-cell clonal expansion were also seen in some patients who did not respond. At doses of 0.1 to 3.0 mg/kg, clonal expansion of both CD4+ and CD8+ T cells in blood was seen between baseline and week 6. In partial responders in the 0.1-3.0 mg/kg groups, normalized peripheral clonal expansion was found to be among the lowest, especially among CD8+ T cells.

The trial excluded patients who had a history of autoimmune disease or who were on systemic immunosuppression. Peripheral blood for TCR sequencing was drawn from every dose cohort at baseline, at cycle 4 day 1 and at cycle 7 day 1. Samples came from an open-label, multicenter, first-in-human phase I dose-escalation trial of ivuxolimab. Adults with locally advanced or metastatic melanoma, renal cell, hepatocellular, or head and neck squamous cell carcinoma were enrolled in the trial. Before TCR sequencing, CD4+ T cells and CD8+ T cells from peripheral blood were sorted into separate populations. As to this clone: Its antigen is not yet known. Base qualities are not recorded, but no much larger clone differs from it by a single base.

In the germline V gene (reference sequence), CDR1 corresponds to SGHKS and CDR2 to YYEKEE. For this chain, trimming is 2 bases at the V end and 3 bases at the J end, and the number of junction bases without a gene match is 7. The CDR3 has 16 amino acids, counting the end cysteine and phenylalanine. The entry retains the CDR3 DNA only, 48 bases that are in frame from base 1. Genomic DNA was isolated from the sorted cells so that the TCRbeta CDR3 region could be sequenced. TCRbeta CDR3 regions were sequenced using the immunoSEQ Assay. The clones in this table, taken by TCRdb from immuneACCESS, are in-frame only. Not every clone is retained; where verified, under half of the shortfall comes from an unresolved V gene, and the cause of the rest is unknown. Across this sample there are tens of thousands of clones, with about nine tenths seen only once. Of the sample, 0.25% to 0.4% falls within the top ten clones.

This receptor was identified in an adult with an advanced solid tumor such as melanoma, head and neck, liver or kidney cancer. The sequences come from CD4+ or CD8+ T cells sorted from blood, collected in a trial of the OX40 agonist ivuxolimab. The rearrangement joined TRBV5-5 to TRBJ2-7, with 11 junctional bases fitting TRBD1. This receptor has the CDR3 CASSFVWTGGLYEQYF. The nucleotide sequence is given as TGTGCCAGCAGCTTTGTGTGGACAGGGGGCCTCTACGAGCAGTACTTC.